This T cell receptor beta chain was recorded in a study of T-cell reconstitution after alpha-beta-depleted transplantation in children. Unique molecular identifiers were used in preparing the TCRbeta library. TCRdb itself ran the PCR reads through MiXCR, one entry per CDR3 protein. The sample includes 670,000 or so distinct CDR3 sequences, 10% to 15% seen only once; the top ten take roughly 0.84%. This CDR3 contains 14 residues. V lost 6 bases, J lost 6 bases, and 9 bases stayed unmatched. Study-wide results and limits: When one year had passed after transplant, most T-cell counts and diversity came from newly produced T cells. Where alpha-beta T cells came from about two months after transplant was reportedly several hundred expanded graft clones. Some patients owed their high day-60 TCRbeta diversity to surviving recipient T cells and thymic progenitors.

This clonotype has at least ten counts. The target antigen is unknown. This rearrangement joins TRBV12-3 or TRBV12-4 to TRBJ1-1; TRBD1 aligns across 8 bases. The receptor's source is a girl between 2 and 10 years old with congenital amegakaryocytic thrombocytopenia, due to receive a stem cell transplant. The sequencing used PBMCs, collected before TCRalphabeta/CD19-depleted stem cell transplant. CDR3 region: CASSRTGFVSEAFF. Written as DNA, the CDR3 is TGTGCCAGCAGCAGGACAGGGTTCGTCTCTGAAGCTTTCTTT.